This TCR beta chain was sequenced during a study of T cells expressing NK-cell markers. TCRdb re-called the 5' RACE reads; every CDR3 protein appears as one record, without DNA. The sample data list 150,000 to 200,000 distinct CDR3 sequences. This CDR3 is 14 amino acids long. CDR1 is SEHNR, CDR2 FQNEAQ, per germline (reference sequence). The clonotype comes from a woman aged 18-70 years in good health. Sequences were obtained from blood T cells: a sorted CD56 or NKG2C T cell subset, CD4+ or CD8+ T cells, or bulk PBMC T cells (not recorded which). The rearrangement links TRBV7-9 to TRBJ2-7. The CDR3 reads CASSSGSIPYEQYF.